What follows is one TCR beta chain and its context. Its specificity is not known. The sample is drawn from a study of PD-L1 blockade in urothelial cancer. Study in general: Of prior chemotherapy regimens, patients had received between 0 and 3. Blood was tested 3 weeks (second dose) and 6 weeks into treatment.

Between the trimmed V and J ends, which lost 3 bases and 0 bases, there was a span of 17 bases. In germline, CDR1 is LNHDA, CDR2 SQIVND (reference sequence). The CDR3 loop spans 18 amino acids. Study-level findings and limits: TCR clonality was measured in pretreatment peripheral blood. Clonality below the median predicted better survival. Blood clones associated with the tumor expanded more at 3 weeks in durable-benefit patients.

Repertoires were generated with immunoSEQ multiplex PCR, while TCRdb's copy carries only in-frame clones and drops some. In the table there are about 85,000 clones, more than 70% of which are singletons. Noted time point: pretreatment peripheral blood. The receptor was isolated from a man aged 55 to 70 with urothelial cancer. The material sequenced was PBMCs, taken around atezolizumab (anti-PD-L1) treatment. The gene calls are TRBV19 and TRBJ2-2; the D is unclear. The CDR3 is CASSIYLLVVSNTGELFF. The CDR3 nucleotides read TGTGCCAGTAGTATTTATCTCTTAGTGGTCTCGAACACCGGGGAGCTGTTTTTT.